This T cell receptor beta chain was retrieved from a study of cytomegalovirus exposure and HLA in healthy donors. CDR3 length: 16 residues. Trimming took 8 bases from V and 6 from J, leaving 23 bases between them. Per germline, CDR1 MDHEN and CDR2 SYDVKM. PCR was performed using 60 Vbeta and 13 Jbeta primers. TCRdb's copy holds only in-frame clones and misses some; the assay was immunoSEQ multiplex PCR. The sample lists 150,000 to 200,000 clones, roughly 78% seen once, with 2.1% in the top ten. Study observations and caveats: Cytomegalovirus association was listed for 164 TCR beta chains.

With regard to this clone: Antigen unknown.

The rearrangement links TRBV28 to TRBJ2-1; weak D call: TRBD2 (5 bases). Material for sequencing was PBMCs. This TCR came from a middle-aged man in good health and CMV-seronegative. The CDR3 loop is CASFPSGASKGNEQFF. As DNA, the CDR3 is TGTGCCAGCTTTCCCAGCGGAGCCAGCAAAGGCAATGAGCAGTTCTTC.